The sample holds a few counts of the clone carrying this TCR beta chain. The antigen remains unidentified. No patient had autoimmune disease or received systemic immunosuppression. Trimming took 3 bases from V and 9 from J; bases not matched to a gene: 17. This CDR3 has 17 residues. Germline loops: CDR1 PRHDT, CDR2 FYEKMQ (reference sequence). This specimen comes from a study of OX40 agonist ivuxolimab in advanced cancers. Study details: Earlier anti-PD-1, anti-PD-L1 or anti-CTLA-4 therapy was permitted; about 38% had received some. Study observations and caveats: At 0.1 to 3.0 mg/kg and by week 6, CD4+ and CD8+ T cells in the blood had expanded clonally.

Produced via immunoSEQ multiplex PCR; TCRdb's table is partial and in-frame only. The sample contains 55,000 to 60,000 clones, over 70% of which appear only once. The sample in question was CD4+ or CD8+ T cells sorted from blood, obtained in a trial of the OX40 agonist ivuxolimab. The TCR sequence derives from an adult with an advanced solid tumor such as melanoma, head and neck, liver or kidney cancer. The V call is TRBV13, the J call TRBJ2-1; 7 bases align to TRBD2. The CDR3 DNA is TGTGCCAGCAGCTTGGTCTTCTCGCCAGGAGCTAGCGGTGAGCAGTTCTTC. This codes for CASSLVFSPGASGEQFF.